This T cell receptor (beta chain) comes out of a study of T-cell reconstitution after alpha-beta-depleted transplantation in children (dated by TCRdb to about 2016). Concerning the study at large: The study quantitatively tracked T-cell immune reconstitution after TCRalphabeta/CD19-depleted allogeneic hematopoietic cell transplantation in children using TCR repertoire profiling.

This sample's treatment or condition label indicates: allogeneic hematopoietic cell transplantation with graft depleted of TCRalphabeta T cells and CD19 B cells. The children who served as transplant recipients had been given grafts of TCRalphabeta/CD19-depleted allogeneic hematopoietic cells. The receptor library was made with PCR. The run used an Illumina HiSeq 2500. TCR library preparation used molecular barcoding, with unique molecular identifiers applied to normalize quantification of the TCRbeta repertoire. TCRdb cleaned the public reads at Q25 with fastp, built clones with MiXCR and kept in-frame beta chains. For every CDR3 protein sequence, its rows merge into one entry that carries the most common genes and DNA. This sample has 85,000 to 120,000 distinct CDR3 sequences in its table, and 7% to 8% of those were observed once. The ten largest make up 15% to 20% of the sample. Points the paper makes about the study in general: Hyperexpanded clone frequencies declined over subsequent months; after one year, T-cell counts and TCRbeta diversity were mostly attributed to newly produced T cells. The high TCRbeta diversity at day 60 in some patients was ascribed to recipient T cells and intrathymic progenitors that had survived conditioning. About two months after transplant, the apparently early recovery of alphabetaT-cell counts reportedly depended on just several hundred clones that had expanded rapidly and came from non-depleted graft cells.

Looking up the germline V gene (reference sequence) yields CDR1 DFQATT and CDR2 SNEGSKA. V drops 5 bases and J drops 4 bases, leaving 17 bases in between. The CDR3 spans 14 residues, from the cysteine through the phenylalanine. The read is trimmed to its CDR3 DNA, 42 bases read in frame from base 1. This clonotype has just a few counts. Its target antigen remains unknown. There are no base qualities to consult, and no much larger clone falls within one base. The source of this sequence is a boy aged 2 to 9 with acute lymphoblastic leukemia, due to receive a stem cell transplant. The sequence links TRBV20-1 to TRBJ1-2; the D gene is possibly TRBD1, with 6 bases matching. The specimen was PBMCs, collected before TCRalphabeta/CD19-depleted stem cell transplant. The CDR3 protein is CSAQPTGRGYGYTF. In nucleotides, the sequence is TGCAGTGCTCAACCAACAGGGAGGGGCTATGGCTACACCTTC.